A selection of T cell receptor beta chains follows, all from one sample in a study of CD8+ T cells in alopecia areata. Sequencing used immunoSEQ multiplex PCR; TCRdb keeps in-frame clones, though not all of them. The sample records some 200,000 clones, roughly three fifths being singletons. The sample was CD8+ T cells sorted from blood. These receptors all stem from a human donor in good health. Each CDR3 is given with its conserved first and last residue. The D gene is left open where the match is weak. Clone size, where shown, is once, few, many, or a class for clones that have expanded.

TRBD2	15	TRBV30	few	TRBJ2-1	TGTGCCTGGAGTGTAACTAGCGGGGGTTACAATGAGCAGTTCTTC	CAWSVTSGGYNEQFF
TRBD1	14	TRBV13	few	TRBJ1-1	TGTGCCAGCAGGCTGGGACAGGTAAACACTGAAGCTTTCTTT	CASRLGQVNTEAFF
TRBD2	16	TRBV12-5	.	TRBJ2-5	TGTGCTAGTGGTCCGGACTGGACGGGAGGGGAAGAGACCCAGTACTTC	CASGPDWTGGEETQYF
TRBD1	15	TRBV30	once	TRBJ2-7	TGTGCCTGGCCTTACCCCGGGACAGACTCCTACGAGCAGTACTTC	CAWPYPGTDSYEQYF
.	12	TRBV27	.	TRBJ2-1	TGTGCCAGCGGGGTCCGAGGGAATGAGCAGTTCTTC	CASGVRGNEQFF
.	14	TRBV9	few	TRBJ1-5	TGTGCCAGCAGCGTAGGTGGGGGGTCTCAGCCCCAGCATTTT	CASSVGGGSQPQHF
TRBD1	14	TRBV27	few	TRBJ1-1	TGTGCCAGCAGTCTAAACAGGGGAAGCACTGAAGCTTTCTTT	CASSLNRGSTEAFF
TRBD1	18	TRBV15	.	TRBJ2-4	TGTGCCACCAGCCTCCCGGCCCCAGGGGGCTCGGGCAAAAACATTCAGTACTTC	CATSLPAPGGSGKNIQYF
.	14	TRBV7-9	.	TRBJ1-6	TGTGCCAGCAGCCCGACAGGTGAAGTTTCACCCCTCCACTTT	CASSPTGEVSPLHF
.	12	TRBV5-6	few	TRBJ1-1	TGTGCCAGCTCACAGGGGAACACTGAAGCTTTCTTT	CASSQGNTEAFF
.	11	TRBV9	few	TRBJ2-2	TGTGCCAGCAGCTCCGGCGGGGAGCTGTTTTTT	CASSSGGELFF
TRBD2	15	TRBV4-1	.	TRBJ2-7	TGCGCCAGCAGCCAGGGGACTAATGCGGGCTACGAGCAGTACTTC	CASSQGTNAGYEQYF
TRBD2	14	TRBV10-3	few	TRBJ2-3	TGTGCCATCAGACCCGGGACTAGCGCGAATACGCAGTATTTT	CAIRPGTSANTQYF
.	13	TRBV29-1	.	TRBJ1-3	TGCAGCGTTGTATGGGGGTCTGGAAACACCATATATTTT	CSVVWGSGNTIYF
.	13	TRBV5-1	.	TRBJ1-1	TGCGCCAGCAGCCGTAAAGGGGAGACTGAAGCTTTCTTT	CASSRKGETEAFF
TRBD1	14	TRBV5-4	.	TRBJ2-1	TGTGCCAGCAGCTCGACAGGGTTCCACAATGAGCAGTTCTTC	CASSSTGFHNEQFF
.	18	TRBV2	.	TRBJ2-3	TGTGCCAGCAGTGAAGCGCCAGGGGAGTCGTCGTCGGCAGATACGCAGTATTTT	CASSEAPGESSSADTQYF
.	14	TRBV29-1	few	TRBJ1-2	TGCAGCGTTGAATTGCCGGGGGCGAAATATGGCTACACCTTC	CSVELPGAKYGYTF
TRBD2	15	TRBV30	.	TRBJ2-3	TGTGCCTGGAGTGGTAGCGGGGGCCGGGGAGATACGCAGTATTTT	CAWSGSGGRGDTQYF
TRBD1	14	TRBV6-4	.	TRBJ2-3	TGTGCCAGCAGTGAGGGGACAGACGCAGATACGCAGTATTTT	CASSEGTDADTQYF
TRBD1	13	TRBV30	.	TRBJ1-2	TGTGCCTGGAGTGGACAGGGTGGCTATGGCTACACCTTC	CAWSGQGGYGYTF
.	11	TRBV6-5	.	TRBJ1-1	TGTGCCAGCAGTACGAGGACTGAAGCTTTCTTT	CASSTRTEAFF
.	13	TRBV14	few	TRBJ1-3	TGTGCCAGTCCACACAGGTCCGAAAACACCATATATTTT	CASPHRSENTIYF
.	15	TRBV7-6	few	TRBJ1-1	TGTGCCAGCAGCTTAGGGGGAGTCGGGAACACTGAAGCTTTCTTT	CASSLGGVGNTEAFF
.	17	TRBV6-8	.	TRBJ2-5	TGTGCCAGCACCCCCCCAACAGGGACCTGGTACCAAGAGACCCAGTACTTC	CASTPPTGTWYQETQYF
TRBD1	16	TRBV28	.	TRBJ2-1	TGTGCCAGCAGTTTGACGGGACAGGGGGGCTACAATGAGCAGTTCTTC	CASSLTGQGGYNEQFF
.	11	TRBV27	.	TRBJ2-3	TGTGCCAGCAGTTCCCTCGGTACGCAGTATTTT	CASSSLGTQYF
.	11	TRBV29-1	.	TRBJ1-2	TGCAGCGTCCGCGGACTCGGGGGCTACACCTTC	CSVRGLGGYTF
TRBD2	16	TRBV4-2	.	TRBJ2-7	TGTGCCAGCAGCCAAGATCGAGGCGGGGGGAACAACGAGCAGTACTTC	CASSQDRGGGNNEQYF
.	16	TRBV18	.	TRBJ2-3	TGTGCCAACTCTTCCCGGGGGCAGGGGGTCTCCGATACGCAGTATTTT	CANSSRGQGVSDTQYF
.	17	TRBV11-2	.	TRBJ2-4	TGTGCCAGCAGCGAGAGTTTACAGCTAAGCTCCAAAAACATTCAGTACTTC	CASSESLQLSSKNIQYF
.	11	TRBV11-2	few	TRBJ2-5	TGTGCCAGCAGTCCGGGAGAGACCCAGTACTTC	CASSPGETQYF
.	12	TRBV5-6	few	TRBJ1-2	TGTGCCAGCAGCGATGGACTTCACCCTATCTCCTTC	CASSDGLHPISF
.	14	TRBV18	once	TRBJ2-7	TGTGCCAGCTCAACGACGGACGGATCCTACGAGCAGTACTTC	CASSTTDGSYEQYF
TRBD1	16	TRBV7-2	.	TRBJ1-1	TGTGCCAGCAGCTTAGGGACAGGGACCGCGGGTCTTGAAGCTTTCTTT	CASSLGTGTAGLEAFF
.	13	TRBV12-5	few	TRBJ1-3	TGTGCTAGTGGGGGGCCAGGAGGAAACACCATATATTTT	CASGGPGGNTIYF
TRBD1	13	TRBV5-1	.	TRBJ2-5	TGCGCCAGCCGGCCGACAGGGAAAGAGACCCAGTACTTC	CASRPTGKETQYF
.	11	TRBV29-1	.	TRBJ2-5	TGCAGCGTCGGGGAATTAGAGACCCAGTACTTC	CSVGELETQYF
.	17	TRBV4-1	few	TRBJ2-1	TGCGCCAGCAGCCAAGATAATAGCCGGGGTTCCTACAATGAGCAGTTCTTC	CASSQDNSRGSYNEQFF
.	12	TRBV6-4	.	TRBJ2-3	TGTGCCAGCAGTGAAGGGACAGATACGCAGTATTTT	CASSEGTDTQYF
.	15	TRBV9	.	TRBJ2-1	TGTGCCAGCAGCACCCAGGGATATGGGAAACATGAGCAGTTCTTC	CASSTQGYGKHEQFF
TRBD1	14	TRBV10-3	.	TRBJ2-5	TGTGCCATCAGTGGGACAGGGGATCAAGAGACCCAGTACTTC	CAISGTGDQETQYF
.	12	TRBV5-1	once	TRBJ1-1	TGCGCCAGCAGGAAGGGAAACACTGAAGCTTTCTTT	CASRKGNTEAFF
.	16	TRBV6-6	.	TRBJ1-1	TGTGCCAGCAGTTACTCCTCAGGACGGATGAACACTGAAGCTTTCTTT	CASSYSSGRMNTEAFF
.	12	TRBV29-1	few	TRBJ1-1	TGCAGCGTTTCGGACGCCAACACTGAAGCTTTCTTT	CSVSDANTEAFF
.	14	TRBV27	.	TRBJ2-7	TGTGCCAGCAGTTTAACGGGGCCTTTTGAAGAGCAGTACTTC	CASSLTGPFEEQYF
.	12	TRBV30	.	TRBJ2-1	TGTGCCCGACATGGAGGGATCGATGAGCAGTTCTTC	CARHGGIDEQFF
.	14	TRBV29-1	.	TRBJ2-7	TGCAGCGTTGAGGTAGGACCTACGACCTACGAGCAGTACTTC	CSVEVGPTTYEQYF
TRBD1	13	TRBV30	once	TRBJ1-2	TGTGCCTGGAGTCCCCCTGGACAGGATGGCTACACCTTC	CAWSPPGQDGYTF